These 12 T cell receptor beta chains came from one sample sequenced in a study of cytomegalovirus exposure and HLA in healthy donors. PCR amplification relied on 60 Vbeta primers (plus 13 Jbeta primers). Profiled with immunoSEQ multiplex PCR; TCRdb holds only in-frame clones, not every one. Found here are roughly 110,000 clones, 60% to 80% of them singletons; the top ten hold 2.8%. The sequenced sample consisted of PBMCs. The receptor source for this set is a female donor in good health and CMV-seronegative.

Comments on this clone: One end of the junction is discordant with germline, which a read error may explain. V is TRBV7-7 and J is TRBJ2-3; TRBD2 matches 10 bases. The CDR3 has 15 residues. CDR1 is SSHAT, CDR2 FNYEAQ, per germline (reference sequence). CDR3 sequence: CASSVGLAGTDTQYF. CDR3 coding DNA: TGTGCTAGCAGCGTAGGACTAGCGGGCACAGATACGCAGTATTTT.

The rearrangement links TRBV7-2 to TRBJ2-2, with TRBD1 as a possible D gene (6 bases). Trimming removed 1 base from V and 7 bases from J, with 10 bases in between. CDR1 is SGHTA and CDR2 is FQGNSA in the germline V gene. The CDR3 has 14 residues. The CDR3: CASSLVPQGGELFF. CDR3 in DNA: TGTGCCAGCAGCTTAGTCCCACAGGGCGGGGAGCTGTTTTTT.

The genes are TRBV5-6 and TRBJ2-1; TRBD2 matches 10 bases. Losses at the gene ends were 6 bases for V and 4 bases for J; bases not matched to a gene: 4. This CDR3 contains 14 residues. Germline assignment: CDR1 SGHDT and CDR2 YYEEEE. The CDR3 is CASKLAGWYNEQFF. Written as DNA, the CDR3 is TGTGCCAGCAAACTAGCGGGATGGTACAATGAGCAGTTCTTC.

V and J are TRBV11-3 and TRBJ2-5, with TRBD2 identical over 8 bases. CDR1 and CDR2 from the germline V gene are SGHNT and YENEEA. This CDR3 contains 16 residues. Losses at the gene ends were 5 bases for V and 5 bases for J; bases not matched to a gene: 13. The CDR3 reads CASSREGAGARETQYF. Written as DNA, the CDR3 is TGTGCCAGCAGCCGTGAGGGAGCGGGAGCCCGGGAGACCCAGTACTTC.

As DNA, the CDR3 is TGTGCCTGGAGCCCGACGGGATCCACAGATACGCAGTATTTT. It yields the protein CAWSPTGSTDTQYF. The V gene is TRBV30, the J gene TRBJ2-3, with D perhaps matching TRBD2 (5 bases). Trimming shortened V by 3 bases and J by 2 bases, and 12 bases separated the two germline ends. Germline lookup yields CDR1 GTSNPN and CDR2 SVGIG (reference sequence). CDR3 length: 14 residues.

This chain connects TRBV5-1 to TRBJ2-7; 8 bases map to TRBD2. The germline gives CDR1 SGHRS, CDR2 YFSETQ. The CDR3 is made up of 20 amino acids. J lost 0 bases, V lost 2 bases, and 19 bases had no gene match. The CDR3 bases are TGCGCCAGCAGCTTAAGGTCAGAGACTAGCGTACCTAGGAGCTCCTACGAGCAGTACTTC. Translating it yields CASSLRSETSVPRSSYEQYF.

CDR3 DNA sequence: TGTGCCAGTAGTCCTCACAGGTCCGCTGAAGCTTTCTTT. This gives the protein CASSPHRSAEAFF. The J gene is TRBJ1-1, the V gene TRBV19; possibly TRBD1 for D (5 bases). This CDR3 has 13 residues. Trimming took off 5 bases at V and 6 bases at J, with 13 bases between the two ends. Germline-derived CDR1 and CDR2 are LNHDA and SQIVND (reference sequence).

The sample holds a few counts of this clone. The genes are TRBV4-1 and TRBJ1-1; TRBD1 aligns across 8 bases. After removal of 0 bases from V and 1 base from J, the junction contained 1 base not matched to a gene. The germline V gene has CDR1 MGHRA and CDR2 YSYEKL. CDR3 length: 15 amino acids. In nucleotides, the CDR3 is TGCGCCAGCAGCCAAGAACAGGGGGGGAACACTGAAGCTTTCTTT. Its translation: CASSQEQGGNTEAFF.

This clone appeared a single time. The genes are TRBV27 and TRBJ2-7; 10 bases map to TRBD1. The germline CDR1 and CDR2 sequences are MNHEY and SMNVEV (reference sequence). The CDR3 covers 14 residues. After removal of 4 bases from V and 1 base from J, the junction contained 1 base not matched to a gene. The CDR3 region is CASSWTGGSYEQYF. Here the CDR3 DNA reads TGTGCCAGCAGTTGGACAGGGGGGTCCTACGAGCAGTACTTC.

The chain links TRBV28 to TRBJ2-3; 12 bases are shared with TRBD2. The CDR3 runs to 20 residues. CDR1 is MDHEN and CDR2 is SYDVKM in the germline V gene. Trimming cost V 1 base and J 2 bases; bases outside gene matches: 13. CDR3 amino acids: CASSLYGQFLAGGATDTQYF. Written as DNA, the CDR3 is TGTGCCAGCAGTTTATACGGCCAATTCCTAGCGGGGGGGGCCACAGATACGCAGTATTTT. The variable domain in full, with the rest retrieved from reference TRBV28 and TRBJ2-3, is DVKVTQSSRYLVKRTGEKVFLECVQDMDHENMFWYRQDPGLGLRLIYFSYDVKMKEKGDIPEGYSVSREKKERFSLILESASTNQTSMYLCASSLYGQFLAGGATDTQYFGPGTRLTVL.

This clone came up a few times. The chain is built from TRBV25-1 and TRBJ2-3; 12 nucleotides agree with TRBD2. The CDR3 has 15 amino acids. In germline, CDR1 is MGHDK, CDR2 SYGVNS. V lost 4 bases, J lost 6 bases, and 5 bases stayed unmatched. CDR3 coding DNA: TGTGCCAGCAGTGTGCGGACTAGCGGGAAGGATACGCAGTATTTT. Its protein is CASSVRTSGKDTQYF.

Turning to this clone: Given the absence of the conserved phenylalanine or tryptophan at the CDR3 end, a read error is likely. The chain employs TRBV7-3 and TRBJ2-7; D may be TRBD1 (6 bases). With 4 bases removed from V and 6 bases from J, the gap between germline ends came to 10 bases. Germline-derived CDR1 and CDR2 are SGHTA and FQGTGA. The length of the CDR3 is 12 residues. The chain's CDR3 is CASSSTGSEQYL. CDR3 DNA sequence: TGTGCCAGCAGCTCCACAGGGTCCGAGCAGTACCTC.